This entry concerns a single T cell receptor (beta chain). The antigen is unknown. Patients having uncontrolled infection, another autoimmune disease, pregnancy or lactation were not included. RNA transcripts served as the template for amplifying TCR beta CDR3 regions. The study used the HTBI primer set for a first-round RT-PCR of the TCR CDR3. A single record per CDR3 protein comes from TCRdb applying MiXCR to the multiplex PCR reads. In the table there are 600,000 to 650,000 distinct CDR3 sequences, roughly 20% of which are singletons. These data belong to a study of T cells in Graves' hyperthyroidism and ophthalmopathy. General observations from the study: Blood also showed most of the thyroid clonotypes that were expanded above 0.001.

CDR3 length: 18 amino acids. Germline CDR1 reads MGHDK; CDR2 reads SYGVNS. The V end was cut by 3 bases, the J end by 7 bases, with 25 bases between. The TCR originated in a young man with Graves' ophthalmopathy. The gene calls are TRBV25-1 and TRBJ2-1; no definite D call. The material sequenced was blood. The CDR3 is CASSEHPATKISHNEQFF. Written as DNA, the CDR3 is TGTGCCAGCAGTGAGCATCCGGCGACGAAGATATCCCATAATGAGCAGTTCTTC.